The text below deals with one T cell receptor beta chain. The sample belongs to a study of blood T cell repertoires in COVID-19. As for the study in general: PBMCs, B-cell-depleted T cells, or T cells were the source of the cDNA or gDNA that made up the material.

Original data processing: From reference gene primer amplification, estimates of nucleated cell counts were derived. Clones were read by immunoSEQ multiplex PCR, and TCRdb kept only the in-frame ones, dropping some. Clone size and the V and J calls come from that table; the DNA yielded D and trimming. This sample has about 180,000 clones, with 80% to 85% found just once. This CDR3 contains 15 residues. Germline lookup yields CDR1 SGHRS and CDR2 YFSETQ. The V end lost 0 bases, the J end lost 2 bases, and 12 bases lay between the germline ends. The receptor's source is a woman aged 70-85 years with COVID-19, enrolled during active disease. The rearrangement joins TRBV5-1 to TRBJ2-7; perhaps TRBD1 as D (6 bases). Sequencing was performed on peripheral blood. This CDR3 is CASSLGTGFPYEQYF. The CDR3 DNA sequence: TGCGCCAGCAGCTTGGGCACAGGGTTCCCCTACGAGCAGTACTTC.